A single sample gave rise to the 21 T cell receptor beta chains below, sequenced in a study of blood T cell repertoires in COVID-19. Clones were read by immunoSEQ multiplex PCR, and TCRdb kept only the in-frame ones, dropping some. The table lists tens of thousands of clones, approximately 90% of them singletons. Sequenced input: peripheral blood. The receptors come from a man aged 55-75 years with acute or convalescent COVID-19.

V gene TRBV30 combines with J gene TRBJ2-3; 16 nucleotides match TRBD2. The CDR3 loop spans 17 amino acids. CDR1 and CDR2 (germline): GTSNPN, SVGIG (reference sequence). With 2 bases clipped from V and 4 bases from J, the junction kept 6 bases outside the gene matches. The CDR3 spells CAWSPGTSGGAADTQYF. CDR3 nucleotide sequence: TGTGCCTGGAGTCCCGGGACTAGCGGGGGGGCCGCAGATACGCAGTATTTT.

A few counts support this clone. V gene TRBV6-1 combines with J gene TRBJ1-5; maybe TRBD1 (5 bases). The CDR3 covers 19 residues. Trimming cost V 4 bases and J 0 bases, with 22 bases left between them. Germline CDR1 MNHNS, CDR2 SASEGT. The DNA for the CDR3 is TGTGCCAGCAGTGGGGGCTCCGGACGAGGTCGTTATAGCAATCAGCCCCAGCATTTT. Translation: CASSGGSGRGRYSNQPQHF.

This clone was counted only a few times. The V and J genes are TRBV5-1 and TRBJ2-7; unclear D gene. CDR1 and CDR2 (germline): SGHRS, YFSETQ. Trimming shortened V by 0 bases and J by 0 bases, and 7 bases separated the two germline ends. CDR3 size: 14 residues. CDR3 region: CASSLEPTSYEQYF. In DNA, the CDR3 is TGCGCCAGCAGCTTGGAACCTACCTCCTACGAGCAGTACTTC.

This sequence joins TRBV7-2 and TRBJ2-5, with TRBD2 identical over 11 bases. This CDR3 comprises 16 residues. Germline lookup yields CDR1 SGHTA and CDR2 FQGNSA. V lost 4 bases to trimming and J lost 5 bases; unmatched junction nucleotides: 9. CDR3 residues: CASSSRSGGALETQYF. DNA for the CDR3: TGTGCCAGCAGCTCCCGTAGCGGGGGGGCCCTGGAGACCCAGTACTTC.

The chain links TRBV4-3 to TRBJ1-1; 11 bases agree with TRBD1. Germline V gene data show CDR1 as LGHNA and CDR2 as YSLEER. This CDR3 has 14 residues. Unmatched junction bases numbered 2, after V lost 1 base and J lost 7 bases. CDR3 coding DNA: TGCGCCAGCAGCCAAGTGGGACAGGGGGTTGAAGCTTTCTTT. Encoded protein: CASSQVGQGVEAFF.

The chain recombines TRBV7-8 with TRBJ2-7; 8 nucleotides line up with TRBD2. CDR1 is SGHVS and CDR2 is FQNEAQ in the germline V gene. V trimming: 7 bases; J trimming: 2 bases; junction bases outside the gene matches: 13. The length of the CDR3 is 16 residues. The CDR3 region has the DNA TGTGCCAGCACCCCAGGGGTTAGCGGGGCTACCTACGAGCAGTACTTC. Protein sequence: CASTPGVSGATYEQYF.

The chain combines TRBV5-4 with TRBJ2-1, with D possibly TRBD2 on 5 matching bases. This CDR3 has 16 amino acids. The germline V and J ends were trimmed by 1 base and 5 bases, with 16 bases remaining between them. Germline V gives CDR1 SGHNT, CDR2 YYREEE (reference sequence). The CDR3 nucleotides read TGTGCCAGCAGCTTGATCGGCCCCCTGGGAGACAATGAGCAGTTCTTC. It translates to CASSLIGPLGDNEQFF.

V usage is TRBV30 and J usage is TRBJ1-1; possible D gene TRBD1, 6 bases. The CDR3 has 14 residues. Germline V CDR1 and CDR2: GTSNPN, SVGIG (reference sequence). V lost 0 bases and J lost 4, with 12 bases in between. CDR3 region: CAWSVPGVGTEAFF. The CDR3, as DNA: TGTGCCTGGAGTGTCCCAGGGGTGGGCACTGAAGCTTTCTTT.

The chain carries TRBV29-1 and TRBJ1-1; 8 bases map to TRBD1. CDR1 is SQVTM and CDR2 is ANQGSEA in the germline V gene. V gave up 7 bases and J gave up 5 bases; unmatched junction bases: 9. CDR3 size: 13 residues. The CDR3 coding sequence is TGCAGCGGGATCGGACAGGGCCGGACTGAAGCTTTCTTT. Translated, it gives CSGIGQGRTEAFF.

The rearrangement links TRBV30 to TRBJ2-1; 9 positions match TRBD2. The length of the CDR3 is 15 residues. Germline trimming cut 3 bases from V and 0 bases from J; bases unmatched to any gene: 3. The germline V gene encodes CDR1 GTSNPN and CDR2 SVGIG (reference sequence). The CDR3: CAWSRRGGSYNEQFF. CDR3 nucleotide sequence: TGTGCCTGGAGCCGGCGGGGGGGCTCCTACAATGAGCAGTTCTTC.

This chain joins TRBV2 and TRBJ1-2; TRBD1 is a possible D gene (5 bases). There are 14 residues in the CDR3. Trimming took off 1 base at V and 7 bases at J, with 13 bases between the two ends. Germline V gene lookup returns CDR1 SNHLY and CDR2 FYNNEI. CDR3 nucleotides: TGTGCCAGCAGTGAAGGGGGCGCTATGGGTGGCTACACCTTC. It codes for CASSEGGAMGGYTF.

In its sample, this clone was seen a few times. The V gene is TRBV2, the J gene TRBJ1-2, with TRBD1 matching over 8 bases. The germline CDR1 and CDR2 sequences are SNHLY and FYNNEI. The CDR3 is made up of 16 amino acids. The J segment lost 3 bases and the V segment lost 8 bases, leaving 14 bases of the junction unmatched. The CDR3 DNA reads as TGTGCCAGCCTAGGACAGGGCGGAAGGGGCGACTATGGCTACACCTTC. Amino acids: CASLGQGGRGDYGYTF.

This rearrangement joins TRBV6-2 or TRBV6-3 to TRBJ2-5, with 12 positions matching TRBD1. The CDR3 covers 15 residues. In germline, CDR1 is MNHEY, CDR2 SVGEGT. V trimming: 6 bases; J trimming: 5 bases; junction bases outside the gene matches: 7. CDR3 in amino acids: CASSQPGQGAETQYF. The CDR3 region has the DNA TGTGCCAGCAGCCAACCGGGACAGGGGGCCGAGACCCAGTACTTC.

The rearrangement links TRBV18 to TRBJ2-1; 11 nucleotides align to TRBD2. J gave up 5 bases and V 6 bases, and 6 bases lay outside the gene matches. CDR1 is KGHSH, CDR2 LQKENI, per germline. This CDR3 has 15 amino acids. The DNA of the CDR3 is TGTGCCAGCTCGGGCACTAGCGGGGGTCACAATGAGCAGTTCTTC. Residues: CASSGTSGGHNEQFF.

This chain connects TRBV11-2 to TRBJ1-2; weak D call: TRBD1 (5 bases). V shed 1 base and J shed 6 bases, with 15 bases lying between them. CDR1 is SGHAT and CDR2 is FQNNGV in the germline V gene. The CDR3 consists of 15 residues. The DNA of the CDR3 is TGTGCCAGCAGCTTAGGGGCTGTCAGGGTCGATGGCTACACCTTC. Amino acids: CASSLGAVRVDGYTF.

This clone has only a few counts. The rearrangement joins TRBV19 to TRBJ2-1, with TRBD2 identical over 8 bases. CDR1 is LNHDA, CDR2 SQIVND, per germline (reference sequence). Losses at the gene ends were 3 bases for V and 9 bases for J; bases not matched to a gene: 13. This CDR3 contains 16 residues. CDR3 DNA: TGTGCCAGTAGTATCGGGGGGGAAATACTACTAGTTGAGCAGTTCTTC. It yields the protein CASSIGGEILLVEQFF.

The V and J genes are TRBV19 and TRBJ1-1; D gene ambiguous. Trimming took 5 bases from V and 5 from J, leaving 12 bases between them. The CDR3 sequence is 13 residues long. Germline CDR1 and CDR2: LNHDA and SQIVND (reference sequence). CDR3 bases: TGTGCCAGTAGTTTACTCGAGAGAACTGAAGCTTTCTTT. It is translated as CASSLLERTEAFF.

This chain connects TRBV30 to TRBJ2-3; tentative D call: TRBD2 (6 bases). Trimming pared 2 bases from V and 1 base from J, leaving 13 bases between. Germline V gene lookup returns CDR1 GTSNPN and CDR2 SVGIG (reference sequence). This CDR3 region has 15 residues. The CDR3 coding sequence is TGTGCCTGGAGTAGAAGGGCTAGCGGCACAGATACGCAGTATTTT. Amino acids: CAWSRRASGTDTQYF.

V is TRBV11-3 and J is TRBJ2-7, with D possibly matching TRBD1 (5 bases). The CDR3 runs to 14 residues. Trimming removed 1 base from V and 3 bases from J, with 10 bases in between. Germline CDR1 is SGHNT and CDR2 is YENEEA. DNA for the CDR3: TGTGCCAGCAGCTTAGGGGGCGCGAGCTACGAGCAGTACTTC. Translating gives CASSLGGASYEQYF. The full variable domain, rest sourced from reference TRBV11-3 and TRBJ2-7, is EAGVVQSPRYKIIEKKQPVAFWCNPISGHNTLYWYLQNLGQGPELLIRYENEEAVDDSQLPKDRFSAERLKGVDSTLKIQPAELGDSAVYLCASSLGGASYEQYFGPGTRLTVT.

The CDR3 reads CAWDTGYTEAFF. In DNA form, the CDR3 reads TGTGCCTGGGATACAGGGTACACTGAAGCTTTCTTT. The chain is built from TRBV30 and TRBJ1-1, with a tentative D call TRBD1 (6 bases). This CDR3 contains 12 residues. Germline lookup yields CDR1 GTSNPN and CDR2 SVGIG (reference sequence). Trimming shortened V by 5 bases and J by 3 bases, and 10 bases separated the two germline ends.

The table lists this clone with a few counts. The chain combines TRBV6-5 with TRBJ2-2; D might be TRBD2 (5 bases). The CDR3 is 15 amino acids. Trimming left V 5 bases short and J 0 bases short, with 10 bases between. Germline CDR1 reads MNHEY; CDR2 reads SVGAGI. The CDR3: CASSPSPPNTGELFF. CDR3 coding DNA: TGTGCCAGCAGTCCTAGCCCCCCGAACACCGGGGAGCTGTTTTTT.